This TCR beta chain is drawn from a study of OX40 agonist ivuxolimab in advanced cancers. Study-wide background: At doses from 0.01 to 10 mg/kg, patients were given intravenous ivuxolimab every 2 weeks. Participants could have had prior anti-PD-1, anti-PD-L1 or anti-CTLA-4 therapy, and around 40% had some. Study observations and caveats: The 0.1-3.0 mg/kg partial responders had among the lowest clonal expansion.

Patients with autoimmune history or systemic immunosuppression were excluded. This clone showed up just a few times. Its antigen is not identified. Assay used: immunoSEQ multiplex PCR; TCRdb lists only in-frame clones, some missing. This table holds about 75,000 clones, approximately 85% found once. This clonotype was sampled from an adult with an advanced solid tumor such as melanoma, head and neck, liver or kidney cancer. The source material was CD4+ or CD8+ T cells sorted from blood, sampled in a trial of the OX40 agonist ivuxolimab.

The CDR3 DNA follows: TGTGCCAGCAGCTTGGAAGGGGCGGGCACCTTC. Its translation is CASSLEGAGTF. The chain couples TRBV5-8 to TRBJ1-2, with D possibly being TRBD1 (5 bases). V lost 0 bases, J lost 13 bases, and 10 bases lay in between. This CDR3 has 11 amino acids. In germline, CDR1 is SGHTS, CDR2 YDEGEE. The full variable domain, completed using reference TRBV5-8 and TRBJ1-2, is EAGVTQSPTHLIKTRGQQATLRCSPISGHTSVYWYQQALGLGLQFLLWYDEGEERNRGNFPPRFSGRQFPNYSSELNVNALELEDSALYLCASSLEGAGTFGSGTRLTVV.